Given below is one TCR beta chain in context. The antigen remains unidentified. Between the trimmed V and J ends, which lost 1 base and 8 bases, there was a span of 15 bases. Germline V lookup: CDR1 SGHVS, CDR2 FNYEAQ. The CDR3 contains 16 residues. The sample is drawn from a study of graft-versus-host responses after intestinal transplantation. Produced via immunoSEQ multiplex PCR; TCRdb's table is partial and in-frame only. There are around 130,000 clones in the sample; 90% to 95% occur only once, and roughly 0.17% lies in the top ten. The specimen was unstimulated CD4+ T cells sorted from spleen or lymph node cells, collected before intestinal transplant. This clonotype was obtained from a human donor who received an intestinal transplant. V and J are TRBV7-6 and TRBJ1-6; possibly TRBD1 for D (6 bases). DNA for the CDR3: TGTGCCAGCAGCTTAGGGGGAGCAGGGGTGGATTCACCCCTCCACTTT. Its protein product is CASSLGGAGVDSPLHF.